The 22 T cell receptor beta chains below all came from one sample that was sequenced in a study of T cells expressing NK-cell markers. TCRdb re-called the 5' RACE reads, yielding one record per CDR3 amino acid sequence without DNA. This sample carries approximately 460,000 distinct CDR3 sequences, with more than 7% going to the ten biggest clones. The sequencing input was blood T cells: a sorted CD56 or NKG2C T cell subset, CD4+ or CD8+ T cells, or bulk PBMC T cells (not recorded which). These TCRs come from a woman between 18 and 75 years old in good health.

The chain joins TRBV5-1 to TRBJ2-5; TCRdb returns TRBD2, unconfirmable since there is no DNA. Germline V gene data show CDR1 as SGHRS and CDR2 as YFSETQ. This CDR3 has 16 residues. The CDR3 region is CASSLMGLAGVETQYF.

The chain has TRBV28 and TRBJ2-5; no DNA is available, so the TRBD1 call from TCRdb remains unchecked. The V gene's germline CDR1 is MDHEN and CDR2 SYDVKM. The CDR3 is 17 amino acids. The CDR3 reads CASSLWGDTQGQETQYF.

The rearrangement joins TRBV6-2 or TRBV6-3 to TRBJ1-4; TCRdb picks TRBD1, but there is no DNA to check that call. CDR1 MNHEY and CDR2 SVGEGT come from the germline V gene. The CDR3 sequence is 15 residues long. This CDR3 is CASSPIRQGVWKLFF.

The V call is TRBV27, the J call TRBJ2-7. Germline loops: CDR1 MNHEY, CDR2 SMNVEV (reference sequence). This CDR3 comprises 14 residues. The CDR3 region is CASSPVAGGYEQYF.

The chain combines TRBV30 with TRBJ2-7. In germline, CDR1 is GTSNPN, CDR2 SVGIG (reference sequence). The CDR3 has 13 amino acids. The chain's CDR3 is CAWSAGALYEQYF. The full variable domain, its missing parts supplied by reference TRBV30 and TRBJ2-7, is SQTIHQWPATLVQPVGSPLSLECTVEGTSNPNLYWYRQAAGRGLQLLFYSVGIGQISSEVPQNLSASRPQDRQFILSSKKLLLSDSGFYLCAWSAGALYEQYFGPGTRLTVT.

The rearrangement joins TRBV12-3 or TRBV12-4 to TRBJ2-1; the D call of TRBD2 rests on TCRdb alone, since no DNA is present to check it. CDR3 length equals 17 residues. The CDR3: CASSPDRLAGVEGEQFF.

The V and J genes are TRBV6-2 or TRBV6-3 and TRBJ2-7; the TCRdb call, TRBD2, lacks DNA for checking. Germline V lookup: CDR1 MNHEY, CDR2 SVGEGT. This CDR3 contains 14 residues. The CDR3 loop is CASSMGLTSYEQYF.

The chain couples TRBV12-3 or TRBV12-4 to TRBJ2-3; checking the TCRdb D call of TRBD1 is not possible without DNA. This CDR3 spans 14 amino acids. The CDR3 protein is CASSPGGSVDTQYF.

The genes are TRBV28 and TRBJ1-2. The CDR3 is made up of 14 amino acids. Germline CDR1 is MDHEN and CDR2 is SYDVKM. The CDR3 is CASSQLMGPGGYTF.

This chain uses TRBV19 with TRBJ1-2; TCRdb names TRBD1, which stays unverified in the absence of DNA. The length of the CDR3 is 14 residues. Germline loops: CDR1 LNHDA, CDR2 SQIVND (reference sequence). The CDR3 here is CASTRPGVRYGYTF.

V gene TRBV2 combines with J gene TRBJ2-5; as DNA is missing, the TRBD2 call by TCRdb cannot be tested. CDR1 SNHLY and CDR2 FYNNEI come from the germline V gene. The length of the CDR3 is 16 residues. The CDR3 sequence: CASSPERTSVAETQYF.

The gene calls are TRBV20-1 and TRBJ2-3; lacking DNA, the TRBD2 call made by TCRdb goes unchecked. Germline V gives CDR1 DFQATT, CDR2 SNEGSKA (reference sequence). The CDR3 consists of 15 residues. The CDR3 sequence is CSARAGGASTDTQYF.

This chain connects TRBV28 to TRBJ2-7. Germline CDR1 reads MDHEN; CDR2 reads SYDVKM. The CDR3 has 13 residues. The CDR3 reads CASTNPVSYEQYF.

The V and J genes are TRBV6-5 and TRBJ1-2; no DNA is available, so the TRBD1 call from TCRdb remains unchecked. CDR1 and CDR2 from the germline V gene are MNHEY and SVGAGI. This CDR3 is built from 14 residues. CDR3 region: CASSYYKGNYGYTF.

The J gene is TRBJ2-2, the V gene TRBV21-1. TRBV21-1 is a listed pseudogene. This CDR3 spans 12 amino acids. This CDR3 is CASPRVTGELFF.

The gene calls are TRBV29-1 and TRBJ2-7; TCRdb selects TRBD1, and the lack of DNA leaves this call unchecked. The V gene's germline CDR1 is SQVTM and CDR2 ANQGSEA. There are 16 residues in the CDR3. CDR3 region: CSVGGDPRQTIYEQYF.

This chain connects TRBV7-9 to TRBJ2-1; TCRdb reports TRBD1, a call that lacks DNA to check it against. This CDR3 is built from 13 residues. The germline V gene has CDR1 SEHNR and CDR2 FQNEAQ (reference sequence). CDR3 sequence: CASSLPGQNEQFF.

The chain recombines TRBV5-4 with TRBJ2-2; the D call of TRBD2 rests on TCRdb alone, since no DNA is present to check it. The CDR3 extends over 17 amino acids. CDR1 is SGHNT and CDR2 is YYREEE in the germline V gene (reference sequence). The CDR3 loop is CASSLGLREAGTGELFF.

The V call is TRBV12-3 or TRBV12-4, the J call TRBJ1-1; absent DNA, TCRdb's TRBD1 call cannot be checked. The CDR3 consists of 15 residues. The CDR3 sequence is CASSWRTGMNTEAFF.

The chain is built from TRBV6-5 and TRBJ1-5; no DNA is available, so the TRBD1 call from TCRdb remains unchecked. The CDR3 runs 14 residues. In germline, CDR1 is MNHEY, CDR2 SVGAGI. The CDR3 reads CASSYYPPVEPQHF.

This chain's CDR3 is CASSPWGRGANTDTQYF. J is TRBJ2-3 and V is TRBV7-2; without DNA, the TCRdb call of TRBD1 cannot be checked. Germline V gives CDR1 SGHTA, CDR2 FQGNSA. CDR3 size: 17 residues.

CDR3: CASSANYNEQFF. The chain recombines TRBV19 with TRBJ2-1. This CDR3 region has 12 residues. Germline-derived CDR1 and CDR2 are LNHDA and SQIVND (reference sequence).